A selection of T cell receptor beta chains follows, all from one sample in a study of post-analysis software for immune sequencing data. TCRdb used MiXCR to reprocess the PCR reads, holding one entry per CDR3 protein. The sample includes about 430,000 distinct CDR3 sequences, approximately 37% of them seen just once. Material for sequencing was blood. The receptors shown here come from a girl aged 2-9 years with multiple sclerosis. Both conserved end residues are trimmed from each CDR3.

V	J	CDR3
TRBV4-3	TRBJ2-4	ASSQLVRGAKNIQY
TRBV29-1	TRBJ2-1	SVDLGSDYEQF
TRBV10-3	TRBJ2-7	AILPGQGSYEQY
TRBV27	TRBJ1-1	ASSLANKMNTEAF
TRBV18	TRBJ1-2	ASSPVGWPGQLNYSYT
TRBV25-1	TRBJ1-6	ASSELGRSSYNSPLH
TRBV2	TRBJ2-4	ASSGIQGGQNLAKNIQY
TRBV2	TRBJ1-6	ASTRTVSSYNSPLH
TRBV20-1	TRBJ2-7	SAAGQGDLYEQY
TRBV3-1	TRBJ2-7	ASSQEGGQTDSSYEQY
TRBV4-3	TRBJ2-7	ASSPDPGQDYEQY
TRBV5-1	TRBJ2-2	ASSLRTWDTGKLF
TRBV12-3/TRBV12-4	TRBJ2-1	ASSVTGSRQF
TRBV10-3	TRBJ1-2	AISESTDSYGYT
TRBV5-1	TRBJ2-1	ASSFGVNEQF
TRBV7-3	TRBJ2-3	ASSFGQVEDTQY
TRBV10-3	TRBJ1-1	AISEEGANTEAF
TRBV11-2	TRBJ2-7	ASSFGGHEQY
TRBV6-5	TRBJ1-1	ASSSAGQGHTEAF
TRBV2	TRBJ2-3	ASTGTVADTQY
TRBV7-9	TRBJ1-2	ASSLSEFYGYT
TRBV2	TRBJ2-1	ASSESSGGFNEQF
TRBV12-3/TRBV12-4	.	ASGTSLEKTQY
TRBV27	TRBJ1-5	ASSVRRSEGANQPQH
TRBV28	TRBJ1-2	ASSFWKSSDRPNYGYT
TRBV7-2	TRBJ2-2	ASSLGLAGRAGELF
TRBV11-2	TRBJ1-2	ASSFPWRAANYGYT
TRBV29-1	TRBJ2-7	SVAHSRDRVSYEQY
TRBV28	TRBJ1-2	ASSLERDRGYGYT
TRBV9	TRBJ2-7	AGSAVGGSHEQY
TRBV12-3/TRBV12-4	.	ASVRGTGEVEQY
TRBV5-1	TRBJ2-5	ASSAGTAASETQY
TRBV4-1	.	ASSHRDSTYEQY
TRBV10-3	TRBJ2-2	AISEPNTGELF
TRBV20-1	.	SAPTLWAPYEQY
TRBV10-3	TRBJ2-7	AISSQEVPYEQY
TRBV6-5	TRBJ2-1	ASSFWGNEQF
TRBV29-1	TRBJ1-1	SGDEQGTEAF
TRBV2	TRBJ2-6	ASSGRWTGVESGANVLT
TRBV12-3/TRBV12-4	TRBJ2-3	ASIEGHSGDTDTQY
TRBV5-6	TRBJ2-1	ASSAKRTVDEQF
TRBV27	TRBJ2-1	ASSRGSVPGVHHYNEQF
TRBV7-9	TRBJ1-4	ASSLARDRGREKLF
TRBV7-2	.	ASSKDSGRNEQY
TRBV14	TRBJ2-7	ASSQDFDRTGAYEQY
TRBV3-1	TRBJ1-6	ASRDGDSNSPPH
TRBV16	TRBJ1-5	ASSLLGGDSQPQH
TRBV9	TRBJ2-3	ASSVGLAGTTTDTQY
TRBV30	TRBJ1-1	AWTPARDTEAF
TRBV4-2	TRBJ1-4	ASSQDLLRSINEKLF
TRBV29-1	TRBJ2-1	SVAGGSYNEQF
TRBV7-3	TRBJ1-5	ASSFSGAETQH
TRBV7-9	TRBJ2-3	ASSFGDRTDTQY
TRBV6-1	TRBJ1-1	ASSGYRAMVTEAF
TRBV20-1	TRBJ1-2	SPWTQYGYT
TRBV6-4	TRBJ2-3	ASSDWGTFSTDTQY